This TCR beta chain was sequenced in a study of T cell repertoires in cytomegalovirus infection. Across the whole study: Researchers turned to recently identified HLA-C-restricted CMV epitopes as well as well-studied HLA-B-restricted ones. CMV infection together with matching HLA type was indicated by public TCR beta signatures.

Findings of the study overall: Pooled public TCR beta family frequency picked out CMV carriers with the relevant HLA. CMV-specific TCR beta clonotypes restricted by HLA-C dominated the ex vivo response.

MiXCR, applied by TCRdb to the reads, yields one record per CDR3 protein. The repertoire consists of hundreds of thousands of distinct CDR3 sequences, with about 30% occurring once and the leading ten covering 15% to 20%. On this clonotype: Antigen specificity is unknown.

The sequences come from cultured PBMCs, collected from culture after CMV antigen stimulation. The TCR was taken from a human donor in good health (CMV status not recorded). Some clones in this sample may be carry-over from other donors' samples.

The CDR3 region has the DNA TGTGCCAGCAGTTTTGCAGGGCCCCAGCATTTT. As protein: CASSFAGPQHF. The chain joins TRBV28 to TRBJ1-5; D is ambiguous. Germline V CDR1 and CDR2: MDHEN, SYDVKM. This CDR3 is 11 amino acids long. Between the trimmed V and J ends, which lost 3 bases and 9 bases, there was a span of 6 bases.